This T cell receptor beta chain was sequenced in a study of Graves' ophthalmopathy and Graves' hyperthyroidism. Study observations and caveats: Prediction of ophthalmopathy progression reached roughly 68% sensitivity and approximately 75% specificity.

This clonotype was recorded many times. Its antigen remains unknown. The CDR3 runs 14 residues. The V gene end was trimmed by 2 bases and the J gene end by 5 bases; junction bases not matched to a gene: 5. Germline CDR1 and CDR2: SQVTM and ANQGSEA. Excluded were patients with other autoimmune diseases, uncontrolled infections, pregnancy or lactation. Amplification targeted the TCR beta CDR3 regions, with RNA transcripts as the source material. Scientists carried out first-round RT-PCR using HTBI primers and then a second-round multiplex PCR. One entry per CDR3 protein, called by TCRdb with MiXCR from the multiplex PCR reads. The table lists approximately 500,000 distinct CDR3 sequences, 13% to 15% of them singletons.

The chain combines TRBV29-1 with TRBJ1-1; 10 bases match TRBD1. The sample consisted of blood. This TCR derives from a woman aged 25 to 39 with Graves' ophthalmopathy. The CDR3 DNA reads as TGCAGCGTTGAAATGGACAGGGGGAGAACTGAAGCTTTCTTT. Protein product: CSVEMDRGRTEAFF.